This T cell receptor (beta chain) was recorded in a study of blood T cell repertoires in COVID-19. This clone showed up just once. The table came from immunoSEQ multiplex PCR; TCRdb's copy has only in-frame clones and leaves some out. The top ten clones hold 1.5% to 2% of a sample with about 480,000 clones, 85% to 90% of them seen once. Germline CDR1 is SNHLY and CDR2 is FYNNEI. Trimming pared 1 base from V and 5 bases from J, leaving 17 bases between. This CDR3 contains 16 residues. The sample was PBMCs or T cells enriched from blood (not recorded which). The TCR sequence derives from a woman in her forties who had recovered from COVID-19. The chain employs TRBV2 and TRBJ2-5; D is perhaps TRBD2 (5 bases). The CDR3 reads CASSEERGLDWETQYF. The CDR3 DNA is TGTGCCAGCAGTGAAGAACGAGGGCTCGACTGGGAGACCCAGTACTTC.